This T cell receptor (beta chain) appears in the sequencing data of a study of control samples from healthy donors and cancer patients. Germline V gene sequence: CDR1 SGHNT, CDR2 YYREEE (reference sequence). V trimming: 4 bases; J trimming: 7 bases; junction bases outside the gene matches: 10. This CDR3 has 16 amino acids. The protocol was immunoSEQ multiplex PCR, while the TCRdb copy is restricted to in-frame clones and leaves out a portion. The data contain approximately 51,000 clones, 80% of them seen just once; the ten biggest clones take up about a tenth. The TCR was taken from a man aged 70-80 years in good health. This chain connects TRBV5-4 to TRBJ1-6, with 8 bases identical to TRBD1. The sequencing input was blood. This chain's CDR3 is CASSPGGQGGNSPLHF. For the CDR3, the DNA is TGTGCCAGCAGCCCGGGTGGACAGGGAGGAAATTCACCCCTCCACTTT.